This T cell receptor (beta chain) was profiled in a study of blood T cells in healthy people across ages. Findings of the study overall: Bulk PBMC profiling left naive and antigen-experienced comparisons inconclusive.

The authors isolated at least 6.5 million PBMCs per sample. This clonotype was recorded many times. Its antigen is not known. The germline CDR1 and CDR2 sequences are SGHRS and YFSETQ. This CDR3 has 13 residues. V was pared by 6 bases and J by 4 bases, with 13 bases between. Combining a sample-barcoded 5' primer with a J-beta primer mix, a second PCR ran for roughly 6 to 12 cycles. Each of the cDNA molecules was tagged by a template-switch adaptor with 12 random nucleotides. Via MiXCR, TCRdb re-called the 5' RACE reads, giving one row per CDR3 protein. The sample lists about a million distinct CDR3 sequences, 51% occurring once.

This clonotype was obtained from a woman in her sixties or seventies in good health. The chain links TRBV5-1 to TRBJ2-5; the D gene is possibly TRBD2 (5 bases). Sequenced material: blood. CDR3 sequence: CASNAAGVETQYF. CDR3 nucleotide sequence: TGCGCCAGCAACGCCGCCGGGGTAGAGACCCAGTACTTC.